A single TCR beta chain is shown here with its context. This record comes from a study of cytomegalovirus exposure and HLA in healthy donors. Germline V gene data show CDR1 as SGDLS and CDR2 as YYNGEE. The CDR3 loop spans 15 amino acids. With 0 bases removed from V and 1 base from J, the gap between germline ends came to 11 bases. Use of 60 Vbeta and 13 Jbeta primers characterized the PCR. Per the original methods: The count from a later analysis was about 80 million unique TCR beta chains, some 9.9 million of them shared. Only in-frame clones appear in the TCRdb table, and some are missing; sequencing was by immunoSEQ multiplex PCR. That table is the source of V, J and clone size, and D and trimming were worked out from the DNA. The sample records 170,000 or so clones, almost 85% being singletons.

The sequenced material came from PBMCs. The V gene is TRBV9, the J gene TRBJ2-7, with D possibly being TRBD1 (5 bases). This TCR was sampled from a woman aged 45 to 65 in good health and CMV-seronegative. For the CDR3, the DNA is TGTGCCAGCAGCGTAGAGCCAGGGCTTTCCTACGAGCAGTACTTC. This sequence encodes CASSVEPGLSYEQYF.